The sequence of this T cell receptor (beta chain) was determined in a study of regulatory T cells in long-lasting Graves disease. Study-wide background: Less than 3 months of antithyroid drugs had been taken by newly diagnosed Graves' patients.

The germline gives CDR1 MNHEY, CDR2 SVGEGT. After removal of 5 bases from V and 0 bases from J, the junction contained 7 bases not matched to a gene. This CDR3 has 15 amino acids. Libraries of TCR beta came from iRepertoire HTBI primers plus Arm-PCR of CDR3 regions. Using its own MiXCR run on the multiplex PCR reads, TCRdb lists one record per CDR3 protein. This table has around 480,000 distinct CDR3 sequences, roughly 16% appearing once. Time point described: newly diagnosed GD, antithyroid drugs for less than 3 months. The TCR library was made from RNA that had been extracted from PBMCs in TRIzol. Separately, the same data were catalogued under a study of T cells in Graves' hyperthyroidism and ophthalmopathy.

This chain links TRBV6-2 or TRBV6-3 with TRBJ2-7; 7 bases are shared with TRBD2. Sample: peripheral blood mononuclear cells (PBMCs), taken at new diagnosis, from a patient treated with antithyroid drugs. This TCR came from a man aged 35 to 55 with Graves disease. The CDR3 loop reads CASSERGLGSYEQYF. In DNA form, the CDR3 reads TGTGCCAGCAGTGAACGCGGACTAGGCTCCTACGAGCAGTACTTC.